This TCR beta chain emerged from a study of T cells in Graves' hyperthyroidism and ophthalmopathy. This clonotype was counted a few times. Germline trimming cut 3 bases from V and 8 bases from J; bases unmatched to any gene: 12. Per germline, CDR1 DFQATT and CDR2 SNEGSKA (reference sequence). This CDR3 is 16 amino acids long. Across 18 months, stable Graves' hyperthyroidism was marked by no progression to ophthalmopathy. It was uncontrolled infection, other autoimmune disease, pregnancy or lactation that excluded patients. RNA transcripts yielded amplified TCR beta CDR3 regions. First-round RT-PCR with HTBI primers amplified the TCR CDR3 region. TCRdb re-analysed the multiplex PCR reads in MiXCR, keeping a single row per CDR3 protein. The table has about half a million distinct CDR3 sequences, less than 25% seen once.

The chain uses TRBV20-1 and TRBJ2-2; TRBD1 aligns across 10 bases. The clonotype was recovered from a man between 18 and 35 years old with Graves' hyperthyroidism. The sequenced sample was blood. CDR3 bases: TGCAGTGCTAGGGAATCCGGGACAGGGGTCAGGGGGGAGCTGTTTTTT. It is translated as CSARESGTGVRGELFF.